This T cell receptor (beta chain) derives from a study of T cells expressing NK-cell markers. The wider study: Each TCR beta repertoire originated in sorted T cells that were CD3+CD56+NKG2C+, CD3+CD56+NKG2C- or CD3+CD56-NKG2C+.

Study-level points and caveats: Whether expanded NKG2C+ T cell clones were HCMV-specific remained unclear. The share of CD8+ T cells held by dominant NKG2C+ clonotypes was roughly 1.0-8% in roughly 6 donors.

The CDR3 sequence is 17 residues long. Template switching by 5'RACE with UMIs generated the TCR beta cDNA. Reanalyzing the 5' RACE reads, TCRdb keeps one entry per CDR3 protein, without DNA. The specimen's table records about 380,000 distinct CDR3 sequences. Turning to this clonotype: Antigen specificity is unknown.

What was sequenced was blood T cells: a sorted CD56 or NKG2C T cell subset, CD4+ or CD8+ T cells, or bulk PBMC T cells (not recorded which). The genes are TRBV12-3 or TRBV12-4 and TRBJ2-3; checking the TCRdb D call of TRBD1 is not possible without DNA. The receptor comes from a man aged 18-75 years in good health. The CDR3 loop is CASSQGGEAGVTDTQYF.